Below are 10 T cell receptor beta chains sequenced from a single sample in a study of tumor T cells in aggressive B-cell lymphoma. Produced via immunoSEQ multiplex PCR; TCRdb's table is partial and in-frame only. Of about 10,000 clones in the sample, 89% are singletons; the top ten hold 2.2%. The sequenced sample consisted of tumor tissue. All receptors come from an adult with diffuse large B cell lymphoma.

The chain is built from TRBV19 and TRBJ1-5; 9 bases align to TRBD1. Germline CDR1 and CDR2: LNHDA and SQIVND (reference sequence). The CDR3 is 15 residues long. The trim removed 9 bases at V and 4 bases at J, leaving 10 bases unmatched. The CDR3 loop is CASTTGGKGNQPQHF. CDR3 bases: TGTGCCAGCACGACAGGGGGGAAGGGGAATCAGCCCCAGCATTTT. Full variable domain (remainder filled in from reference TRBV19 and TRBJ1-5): DGGITQSPKYLFRKEGQNVTLSCEQNLNHDAMYWYRQDPGQGLRLIYYSQIVNDFQKGDIAEGYSVSREKKESFPLTVTSAQKNPTAFYLCASTTGGKGNQPQHFGDGTRLSIL.

The CDR3 loop reads CASSSGSLADTQYF. The CDR3 nucleotides read TGTGCCAGCTCAAGCGGGAGCCTCGCAGATACGCAGTATTTT. The chain recombines TRBV18 with TRBJ2-3; TRBD2 aligns across 8 bases. Germline V gene data show CDR1 as KGHSH and CDR2 as LQKENI. The CDR3 sequence is 14 residues long. V was clipped by 5 bases and J by 4 bases; unmatched bases: 5.

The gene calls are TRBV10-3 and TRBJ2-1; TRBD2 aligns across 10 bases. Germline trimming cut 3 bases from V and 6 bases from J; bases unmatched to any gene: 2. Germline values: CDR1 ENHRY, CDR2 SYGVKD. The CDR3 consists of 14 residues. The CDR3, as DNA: TGTGCCATCAGTGAAAGGACTAGCGGCAATGAGCAGTTCTTC. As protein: CAISERTSGNEQFF.

The CDR3 here is CASSLSSRGGGTQYF. DNA of the CDR3: TGTGCCAGCAGTTTATCCTCGCGCGGGGGAGGGACGCAGTATTTT. The chain uses TRBV28 and TRBJ2-3, with 7 bases matching TRBD2. The ends lost 1 base at V and 9 bases at J; junction bases unmatched: 10. CDR1 is MDHEN, CDR2 SYDVKM, per germline. CDR3 length: 15 amino acids.

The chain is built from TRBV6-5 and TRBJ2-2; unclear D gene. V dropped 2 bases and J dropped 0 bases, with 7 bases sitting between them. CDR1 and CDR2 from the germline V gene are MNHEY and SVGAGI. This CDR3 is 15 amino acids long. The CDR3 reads CASSYDTANTGELFF. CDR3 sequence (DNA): TGTGCCAGCAGTTACGACACGGCGAACACCGGGGAGCTGTTTTTT.

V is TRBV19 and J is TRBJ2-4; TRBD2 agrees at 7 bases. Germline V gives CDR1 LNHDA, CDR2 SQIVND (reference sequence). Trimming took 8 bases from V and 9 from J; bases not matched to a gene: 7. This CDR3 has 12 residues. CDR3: CASGSTGGIQYF. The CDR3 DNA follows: TGTGCCAGTGGGTCAACGGGGGGCATTCAGTACTTC.

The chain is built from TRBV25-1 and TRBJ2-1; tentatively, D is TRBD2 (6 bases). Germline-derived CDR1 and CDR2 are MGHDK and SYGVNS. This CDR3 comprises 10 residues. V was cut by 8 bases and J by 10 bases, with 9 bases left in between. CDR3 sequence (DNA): TGTGCCAGCTGGCGGGAAGAGCAGTTCTTC. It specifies CASWREEQFF.

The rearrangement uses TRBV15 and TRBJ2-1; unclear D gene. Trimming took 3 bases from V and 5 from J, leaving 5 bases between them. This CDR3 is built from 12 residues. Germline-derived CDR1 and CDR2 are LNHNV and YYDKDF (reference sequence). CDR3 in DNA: TGTGCCACCAGCAGGGTAGACAATGAGCAGTTCTTC. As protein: CATSRVDNEQFF.

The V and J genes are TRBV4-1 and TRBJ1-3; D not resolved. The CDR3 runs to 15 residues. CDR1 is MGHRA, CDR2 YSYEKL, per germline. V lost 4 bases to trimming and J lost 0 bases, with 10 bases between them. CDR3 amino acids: CASSRTPGSGNTIYF. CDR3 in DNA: TGCGCCAGCAGCCGGACTCCGGGCTCTGGAAACACCATATATTTT.

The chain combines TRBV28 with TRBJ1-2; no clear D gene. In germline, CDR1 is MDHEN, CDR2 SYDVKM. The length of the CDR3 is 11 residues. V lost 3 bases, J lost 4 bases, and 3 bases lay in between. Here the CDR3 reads CASSFVYGYTF. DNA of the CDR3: TGTGCCAGCAGTTTCGTCTATGGCTACACCTTC.